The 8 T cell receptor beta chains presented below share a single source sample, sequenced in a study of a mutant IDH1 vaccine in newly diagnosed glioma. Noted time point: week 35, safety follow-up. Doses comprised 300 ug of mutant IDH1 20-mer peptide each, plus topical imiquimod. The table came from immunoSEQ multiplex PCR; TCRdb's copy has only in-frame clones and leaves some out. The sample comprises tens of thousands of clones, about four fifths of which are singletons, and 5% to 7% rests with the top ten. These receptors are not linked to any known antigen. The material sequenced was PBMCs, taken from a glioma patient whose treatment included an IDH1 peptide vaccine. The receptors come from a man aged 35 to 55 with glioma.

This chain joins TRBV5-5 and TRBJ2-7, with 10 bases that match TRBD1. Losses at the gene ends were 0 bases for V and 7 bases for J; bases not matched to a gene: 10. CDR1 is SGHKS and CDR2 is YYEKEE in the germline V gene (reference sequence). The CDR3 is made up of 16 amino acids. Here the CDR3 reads CASSLVPDRGRREQYF. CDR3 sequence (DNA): TGTGCCAGCAGCTTGGTCCCCGACAGGGGGCGGCGGGAGCAGTACTTC.

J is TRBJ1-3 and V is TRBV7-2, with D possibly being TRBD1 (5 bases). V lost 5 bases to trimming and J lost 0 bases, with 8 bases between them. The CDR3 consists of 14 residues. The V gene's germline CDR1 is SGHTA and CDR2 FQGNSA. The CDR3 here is CASSTDNSGNTIYF. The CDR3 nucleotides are TGTGCCAGCAGCACGGACAACTCTGGAAACACCATATATTTT.

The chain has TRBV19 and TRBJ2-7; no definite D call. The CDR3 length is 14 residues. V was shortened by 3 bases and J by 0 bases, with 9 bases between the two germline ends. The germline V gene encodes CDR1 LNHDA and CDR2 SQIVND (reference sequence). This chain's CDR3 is CASSISASSYEQYF. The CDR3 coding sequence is TGTGCCAGTAGTATTTCCGCTAGCTCCTACGAGCAGTACTTC.

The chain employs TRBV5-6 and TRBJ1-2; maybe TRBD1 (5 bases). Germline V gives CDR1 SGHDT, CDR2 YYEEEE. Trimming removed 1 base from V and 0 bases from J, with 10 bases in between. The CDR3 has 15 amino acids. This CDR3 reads CASSLNRMSNYGYTF. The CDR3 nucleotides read TGTGCCAGCAGCTTGAACAGGATGTCTAACTATGGCTACACCTTC.

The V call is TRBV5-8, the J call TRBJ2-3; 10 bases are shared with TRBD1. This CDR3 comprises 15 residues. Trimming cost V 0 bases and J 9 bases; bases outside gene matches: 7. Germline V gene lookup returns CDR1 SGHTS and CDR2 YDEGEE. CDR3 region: CASSLGQGAWATQYF. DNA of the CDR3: TGTGCCAGCAGCTTGGGACAGGGGGCCTGGGCCACGCAGTATTTT.

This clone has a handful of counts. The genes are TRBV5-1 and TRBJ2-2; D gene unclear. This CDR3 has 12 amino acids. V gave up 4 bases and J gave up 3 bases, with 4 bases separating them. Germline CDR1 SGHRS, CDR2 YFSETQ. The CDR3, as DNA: TGCGCCAGCAGCACCTACACCGGGGAGCTGTTTTTT. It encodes CASSTYTGELFF. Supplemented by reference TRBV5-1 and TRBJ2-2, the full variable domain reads KAGVTQTPRYLIKTRGQQVTLSCSPISGHRSVSWYQQTPGQGLQFLFEYFSETQRNKGNFPGRFSGRQFSNSRSEMNVSTLELGDSALYLCASSTYTGELFFGEGSRLTVL.

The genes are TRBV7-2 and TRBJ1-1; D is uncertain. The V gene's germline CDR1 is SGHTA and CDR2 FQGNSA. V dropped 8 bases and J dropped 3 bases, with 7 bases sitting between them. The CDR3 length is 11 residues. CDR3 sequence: CASRTDTEAFF. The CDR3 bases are TGTGCCAGCCGGACCGACACTGAAGCTTTCTTT.

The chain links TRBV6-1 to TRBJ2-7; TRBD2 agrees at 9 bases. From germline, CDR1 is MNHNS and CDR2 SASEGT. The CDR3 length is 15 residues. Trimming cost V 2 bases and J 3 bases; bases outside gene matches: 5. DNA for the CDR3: TGTGCCAGCAGTGAATGGGCTAGCGGGGTCTACGAGCAGTACTTC. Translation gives CASSEWASGVYEQYF.